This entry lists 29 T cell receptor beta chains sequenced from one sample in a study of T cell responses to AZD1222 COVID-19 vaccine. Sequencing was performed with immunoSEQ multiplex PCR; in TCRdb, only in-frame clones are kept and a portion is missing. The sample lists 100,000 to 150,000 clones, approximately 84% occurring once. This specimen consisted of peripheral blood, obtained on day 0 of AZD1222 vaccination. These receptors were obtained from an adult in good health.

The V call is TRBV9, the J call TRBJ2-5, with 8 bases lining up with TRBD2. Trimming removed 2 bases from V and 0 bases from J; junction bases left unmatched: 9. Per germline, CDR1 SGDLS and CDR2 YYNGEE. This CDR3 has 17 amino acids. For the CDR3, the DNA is TGTGCCAGCAGCGTCGACGACGGGGGGGCGAACCAAGAGACCCAGTACTTC. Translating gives CASSVDDGGANQETQYF.

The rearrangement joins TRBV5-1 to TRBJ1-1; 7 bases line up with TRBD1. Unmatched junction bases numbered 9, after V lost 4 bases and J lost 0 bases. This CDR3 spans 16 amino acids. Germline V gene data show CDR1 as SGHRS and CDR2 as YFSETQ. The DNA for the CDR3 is TGCGCCAGCAGCCCCTCCACGGACAGGATGAACACTGAAGCTTTCTTT. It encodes CASSPSTDRMNTEAFF.

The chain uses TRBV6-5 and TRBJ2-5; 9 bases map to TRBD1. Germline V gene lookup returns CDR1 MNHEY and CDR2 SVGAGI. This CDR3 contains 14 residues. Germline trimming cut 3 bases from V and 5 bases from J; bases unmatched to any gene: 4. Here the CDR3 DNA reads TGTGCCAGCAGTTATGGGACAGGGTACGAGACCCAGTACTTC. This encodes CASSYGTGYETQYF.

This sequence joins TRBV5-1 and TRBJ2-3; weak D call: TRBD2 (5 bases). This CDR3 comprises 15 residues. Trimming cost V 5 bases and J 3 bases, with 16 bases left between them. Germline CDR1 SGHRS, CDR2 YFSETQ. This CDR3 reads CASRLEASQTDTQYF. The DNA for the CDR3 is TGCGCCAGCAGACTGGAGGCTAGCCAAACAGATACGCAGTATTTT. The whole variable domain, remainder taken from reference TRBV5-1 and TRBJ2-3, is KAGVTQTPRYLIKTRGQQVTLSCSPISGHRSVSWYQQTPGQGLQFLFEYFSETQRNKGNFPGRFSGRQFSNSRSEMNVSTLELGDSALYLCASRLEASQTDTQYFGPGTRLTVL.

The CDR3 sequence is CASSESTAENTEAFF. CDR3 nucleotide sequence: TGCGCCAGCAGTGAGTCGACAGCCGAGAACACTGAAGCTTTCTTT. The chain joins TRBV10-1 to TRBJ1-1, with TRBD1 as a possible D gene (5 bases). Trimming took off 0 bases at V and 1 base at J, with 9 bases between the two ends. Per the germline V gene, CDR1 is WNHNN and CDR2 is SYGVQD (reference sequence). This CDR3 spans 15 amino acids.

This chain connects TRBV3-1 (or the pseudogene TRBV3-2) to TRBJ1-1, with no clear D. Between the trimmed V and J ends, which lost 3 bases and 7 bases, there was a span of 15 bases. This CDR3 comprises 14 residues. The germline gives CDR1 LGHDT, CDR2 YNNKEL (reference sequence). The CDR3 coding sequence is TGTGCCAGCAGCCACATGAAAGTAACCGGTGAAGCTTTCTTT. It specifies CASSHMKVTGEAFF.

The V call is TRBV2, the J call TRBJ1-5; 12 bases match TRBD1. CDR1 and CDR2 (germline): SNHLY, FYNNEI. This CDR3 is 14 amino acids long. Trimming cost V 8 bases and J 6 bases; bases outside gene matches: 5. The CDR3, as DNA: TGTGCCAGCGGCCGGGACAGGGGGCCTCAGCCCCAGCATTTT. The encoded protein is CASGRDRGPQPQHF.

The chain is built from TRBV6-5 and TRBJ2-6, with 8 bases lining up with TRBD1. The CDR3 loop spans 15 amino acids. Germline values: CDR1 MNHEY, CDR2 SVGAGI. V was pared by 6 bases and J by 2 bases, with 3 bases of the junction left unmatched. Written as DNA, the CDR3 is TGTGCCAGCAGACAGGGGGGAACTGGGGCCAACGTCCTGACTTTC. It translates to CASRQGGTGANVLTF.

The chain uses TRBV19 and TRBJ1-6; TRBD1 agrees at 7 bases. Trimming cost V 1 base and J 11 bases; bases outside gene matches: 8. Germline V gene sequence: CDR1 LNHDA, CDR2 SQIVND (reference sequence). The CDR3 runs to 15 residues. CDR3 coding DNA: TGTGCCAGTAGTATAGGTGGGACAGACGGTCCACCCCTCCACTTT. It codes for CASSIGGTDGPPLHF.

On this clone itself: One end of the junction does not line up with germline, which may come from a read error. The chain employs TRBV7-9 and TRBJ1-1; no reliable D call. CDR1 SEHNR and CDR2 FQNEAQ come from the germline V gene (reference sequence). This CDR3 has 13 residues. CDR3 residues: CASRLGGDTEAFF. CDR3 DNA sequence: TGTGCCAGCAGATTAGGCGGCGACACTGAAGCTTTCTTT.

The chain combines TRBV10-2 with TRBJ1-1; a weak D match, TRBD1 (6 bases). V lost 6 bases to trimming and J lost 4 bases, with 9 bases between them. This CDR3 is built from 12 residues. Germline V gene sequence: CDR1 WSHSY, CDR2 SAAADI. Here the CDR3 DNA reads TGCGCCAGCAGCCAAGGGGGCACTGAAGCTTTCTTT. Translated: CASSQGGTEAFF.

The CDR3 DNA sequence: TGTGCCAGCTCCCTTCCGAGCCTGGACAGAATAGCTTTCTTT. Its protein is CASSLPSLDRIAFF. V usage is TRBV18 and J usage is TRBJ1-1, with D maybe TRBD1 (6 bases). Germline lookup yields CDR1 KGHSH and CDR2 LQKENI. The CDR3 runs to 14 residues. The V gene lost 6 bases and the J gene lost 10 bases, with 21 bases spanning the gap.

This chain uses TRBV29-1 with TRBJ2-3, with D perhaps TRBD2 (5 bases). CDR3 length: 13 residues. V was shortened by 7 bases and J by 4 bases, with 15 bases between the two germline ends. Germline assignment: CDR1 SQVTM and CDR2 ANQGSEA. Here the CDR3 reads CSARERLADTQYF. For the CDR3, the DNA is TGCAGCGCCCGGGAAAGGCTCGCAGATACGCAGTATTTT.

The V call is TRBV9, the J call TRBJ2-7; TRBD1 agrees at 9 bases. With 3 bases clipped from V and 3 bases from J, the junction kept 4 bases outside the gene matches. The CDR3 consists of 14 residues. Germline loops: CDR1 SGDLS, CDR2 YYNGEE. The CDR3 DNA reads TGTGCCAGCAGCGCGGGGACAGGGAACTACGAGCAGTACTTC. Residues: CASSAGTGNYEQYF.

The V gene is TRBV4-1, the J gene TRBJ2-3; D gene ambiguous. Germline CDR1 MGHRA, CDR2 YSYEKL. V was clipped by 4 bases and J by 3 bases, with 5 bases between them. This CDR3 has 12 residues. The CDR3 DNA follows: TGCGCCAGCAGCCGAGTAACAGATACGCAGTATTTT. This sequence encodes CASSRVTDTQYF.

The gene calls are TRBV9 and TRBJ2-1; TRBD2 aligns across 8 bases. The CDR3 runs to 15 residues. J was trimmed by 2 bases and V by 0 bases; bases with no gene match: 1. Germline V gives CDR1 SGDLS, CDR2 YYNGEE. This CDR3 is CASSVVSGAYNEQFF. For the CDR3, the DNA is TGTGCCAGCAGCGTAGTTAGCGGGGCCTACAATGAGCAGTTCTTC.

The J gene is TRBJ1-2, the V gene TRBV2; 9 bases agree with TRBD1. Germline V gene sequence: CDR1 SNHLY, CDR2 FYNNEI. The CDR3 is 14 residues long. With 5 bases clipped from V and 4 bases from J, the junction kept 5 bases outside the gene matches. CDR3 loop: CASSKDRGLYGYTF. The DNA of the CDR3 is TGTGCCAGCAGTAAGGACAGGGGTCTCTATGGCTACACCTTC.

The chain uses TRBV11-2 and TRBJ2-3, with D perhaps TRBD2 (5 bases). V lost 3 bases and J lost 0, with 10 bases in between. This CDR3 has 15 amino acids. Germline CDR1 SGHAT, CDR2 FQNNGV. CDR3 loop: CASSLGGSSTDTQYF. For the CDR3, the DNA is TGTGCCAGCAGCTTGGGCGGGTCTAGCACAGATACGCAGTATTTT.

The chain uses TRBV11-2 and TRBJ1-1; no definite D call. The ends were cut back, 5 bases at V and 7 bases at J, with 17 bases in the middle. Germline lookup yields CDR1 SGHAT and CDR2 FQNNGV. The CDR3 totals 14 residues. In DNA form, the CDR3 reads TGTGCCAGCAGCCCTCTGTCTGGTCAGGTTGAAGCTTTCTTT. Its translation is CASSPLSGQVEAFF.

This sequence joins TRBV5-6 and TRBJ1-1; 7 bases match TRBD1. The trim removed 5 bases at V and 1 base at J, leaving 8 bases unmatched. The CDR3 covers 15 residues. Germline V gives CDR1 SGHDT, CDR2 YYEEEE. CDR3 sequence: CASRVLGQQNTEAFF. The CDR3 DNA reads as TGTGCCAGCAGAGTGCTGGGACAGCAGAACACTGAAGCTTTCTTT.

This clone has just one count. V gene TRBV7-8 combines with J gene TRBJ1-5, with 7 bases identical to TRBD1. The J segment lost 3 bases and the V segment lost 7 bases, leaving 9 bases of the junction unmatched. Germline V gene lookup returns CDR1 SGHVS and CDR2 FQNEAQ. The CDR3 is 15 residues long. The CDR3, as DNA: TGTGCCAGCAACAGGGGCAGGGCACCCAATCAGCCCCAGCATTTT. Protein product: CASNRGRAPNQPQHF.

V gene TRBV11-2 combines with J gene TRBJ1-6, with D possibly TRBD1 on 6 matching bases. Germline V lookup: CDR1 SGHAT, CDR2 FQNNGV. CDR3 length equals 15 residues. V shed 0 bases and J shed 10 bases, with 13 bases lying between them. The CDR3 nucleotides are TGTGCCAGCAGCTTAGACCGGGGGGGCGGATCACCCCTCCACTTT. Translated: CASSLDRGGGSPLHF.

This chain's CDR3 is CASELLGSGNTIYF. The CDR3 nucleotides are TGTGCCAGCGAATTGCTGGGCTCTGGAAACACCATATATTTT. The chain is built from TRBV3-1 (or the pseudogene TRBV3-2) and TRBJ1-3, with D unresolved. The CDR3 runs to 14 residues. V was cut by 8 bases and J by 0 bases, with 11 bases left in between. In germline, CDR1 is LGHDT, CDR2 YNNKEL (reference sequence).

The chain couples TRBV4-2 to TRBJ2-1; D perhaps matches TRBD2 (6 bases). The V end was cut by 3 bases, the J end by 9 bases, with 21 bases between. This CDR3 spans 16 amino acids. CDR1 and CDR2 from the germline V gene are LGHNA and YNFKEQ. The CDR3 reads CASSQEGLSMRVEQFF. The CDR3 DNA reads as TGTGCCAGCAGCCAGGAGGGACTGTCCATGAGGGTTGAGCAGTTCTTC.

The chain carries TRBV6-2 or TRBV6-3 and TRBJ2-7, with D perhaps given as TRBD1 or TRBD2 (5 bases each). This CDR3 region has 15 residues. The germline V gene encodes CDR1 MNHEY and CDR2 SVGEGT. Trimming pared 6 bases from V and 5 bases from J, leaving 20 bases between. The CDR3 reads CASSPASARGDEQYF. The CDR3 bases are TGTGCCAGCAGCCCAGCCTCGGCTAGAGGGGACGAGCAGTACTTC.

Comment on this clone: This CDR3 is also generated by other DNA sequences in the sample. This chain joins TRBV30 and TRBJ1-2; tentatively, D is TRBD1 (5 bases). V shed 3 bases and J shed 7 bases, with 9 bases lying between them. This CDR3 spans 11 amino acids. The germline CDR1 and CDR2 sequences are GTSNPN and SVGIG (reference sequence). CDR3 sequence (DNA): TGTGCCTGGAGCTGGGGGGGTGGCTACACCTTC. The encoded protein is CAWSWGGGYTF.

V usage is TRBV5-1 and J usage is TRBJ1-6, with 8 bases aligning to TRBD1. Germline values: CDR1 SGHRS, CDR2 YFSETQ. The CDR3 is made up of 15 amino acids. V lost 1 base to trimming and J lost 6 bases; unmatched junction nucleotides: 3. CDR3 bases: TGCGCCAGCAGCTTGACGACAGGGGTTAATTCACCCCTCCACTTT. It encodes CASSLTTGVNSPLHF.

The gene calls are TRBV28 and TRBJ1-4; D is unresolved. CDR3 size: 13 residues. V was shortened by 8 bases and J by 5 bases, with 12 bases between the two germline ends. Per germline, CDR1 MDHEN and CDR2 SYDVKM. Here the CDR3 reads CASHPISNEKLFF. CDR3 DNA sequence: TGTGCCAGCCATCCGATCTCAAATGAAAAACTGTTTTTT. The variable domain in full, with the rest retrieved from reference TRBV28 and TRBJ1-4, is DVKVTQSSRYLVKRTGEKVFLECVQDMDHENMFWYRQDPGLGLRLIYFSYDVKMKEKGDIPEGYSVSREKKERFSLILESASTNQTSMYLCASHPISNEKLFFGSGTQLSVL.

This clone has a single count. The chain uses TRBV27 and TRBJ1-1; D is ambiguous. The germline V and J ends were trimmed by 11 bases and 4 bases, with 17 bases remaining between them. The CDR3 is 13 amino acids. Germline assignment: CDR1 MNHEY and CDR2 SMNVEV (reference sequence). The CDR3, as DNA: TGTGCCGTCCGGAGGGTATTGGGCACTGAAGCTTTCTTT. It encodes CAVRRVLGTEAFF.